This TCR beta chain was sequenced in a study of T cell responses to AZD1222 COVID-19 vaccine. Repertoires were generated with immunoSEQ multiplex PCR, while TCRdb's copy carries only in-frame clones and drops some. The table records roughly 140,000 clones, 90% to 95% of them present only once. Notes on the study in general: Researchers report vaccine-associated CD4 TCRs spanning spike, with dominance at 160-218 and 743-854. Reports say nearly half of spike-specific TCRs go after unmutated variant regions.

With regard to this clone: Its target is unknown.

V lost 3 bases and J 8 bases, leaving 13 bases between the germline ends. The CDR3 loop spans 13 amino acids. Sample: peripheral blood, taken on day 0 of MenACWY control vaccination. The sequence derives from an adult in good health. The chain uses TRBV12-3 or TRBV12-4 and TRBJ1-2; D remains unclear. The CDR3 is CASSFRGSEGYTF. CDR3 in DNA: TGTGCCAGCAGTTTTCGGGGTAGTGAAGGCTACACCTTC.